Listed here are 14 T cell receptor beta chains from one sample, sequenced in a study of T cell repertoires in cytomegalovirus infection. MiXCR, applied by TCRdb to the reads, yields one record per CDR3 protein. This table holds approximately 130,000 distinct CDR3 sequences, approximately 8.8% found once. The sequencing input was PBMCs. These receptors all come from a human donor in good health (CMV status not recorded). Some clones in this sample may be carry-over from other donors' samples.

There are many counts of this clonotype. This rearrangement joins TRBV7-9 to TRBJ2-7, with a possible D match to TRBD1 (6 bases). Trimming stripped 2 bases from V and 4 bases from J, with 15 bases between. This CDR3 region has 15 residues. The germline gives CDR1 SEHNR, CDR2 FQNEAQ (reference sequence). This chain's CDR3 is CASSLNQGSGYEQYF. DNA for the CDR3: TGTGCCAGCAGCTTAAACCAGGGGTCTGGATACGAGCAGTACTTC.

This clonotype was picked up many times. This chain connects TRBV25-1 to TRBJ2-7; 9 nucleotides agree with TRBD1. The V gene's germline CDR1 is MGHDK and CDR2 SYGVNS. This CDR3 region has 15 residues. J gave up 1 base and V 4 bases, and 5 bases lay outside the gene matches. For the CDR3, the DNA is TGTGCCAGCAGTGTTTCCGGGACAGGGTCCTACGAGCAGTACTTC. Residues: CASSVSGTGSYEQYF.

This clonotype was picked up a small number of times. DNA of the CDR3: TGCAGCCGAAAACTGAGGGGGGCGAACACCGGGGAGCTGTTTTTT. Translation gives CSRKLRGANTGELFF. The chain joins TRBV29-1 to TRBJ2-2, with D perhaps being TRBD1 or TRBD2 (6 bases each). This CDR3 region has 15 residues. Trimming shortened V by 8 bases and J by 0 bases, and 16 bases separated the two germline ends. Germline assignment: CDR1 SQVTM and CDR2 ANQGSEA.

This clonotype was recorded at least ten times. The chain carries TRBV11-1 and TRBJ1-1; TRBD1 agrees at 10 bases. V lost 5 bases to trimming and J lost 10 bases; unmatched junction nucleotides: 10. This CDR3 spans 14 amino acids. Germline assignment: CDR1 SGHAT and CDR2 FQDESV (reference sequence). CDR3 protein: CASSPEGTGVGAFF. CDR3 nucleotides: TGTGCCAGCAGCCCAGAGGGGACAGGGGTAGGAGCTTTCTTT.

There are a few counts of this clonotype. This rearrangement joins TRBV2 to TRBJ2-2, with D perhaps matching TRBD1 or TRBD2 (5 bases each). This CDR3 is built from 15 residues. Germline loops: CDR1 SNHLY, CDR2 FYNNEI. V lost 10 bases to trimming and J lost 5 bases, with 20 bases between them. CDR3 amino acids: CAITRDLGGTGELFF. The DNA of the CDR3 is TGTGCCATTACCCGGGACCTCGGTGGTACCGGGGAGCTGTTTTTT.

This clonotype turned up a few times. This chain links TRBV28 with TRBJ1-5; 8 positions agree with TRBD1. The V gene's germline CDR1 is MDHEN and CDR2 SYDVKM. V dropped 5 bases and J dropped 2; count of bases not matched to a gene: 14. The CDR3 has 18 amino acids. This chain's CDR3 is CASSPRYRGIIGNQPQHF. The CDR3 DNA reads TGTGCCAGCAGTCCCCGGTACAGGGGGATTATAGGCAATCAGCCCCAGCATTTT.

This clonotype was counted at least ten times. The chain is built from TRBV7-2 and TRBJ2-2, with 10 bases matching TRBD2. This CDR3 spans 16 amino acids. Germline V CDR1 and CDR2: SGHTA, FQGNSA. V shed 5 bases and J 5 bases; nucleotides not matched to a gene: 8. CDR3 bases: TGTGCCAGCAGCCGATGGACTAGCGGAGGAACCGGGGAGCTGTTTTTT. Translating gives CASSRWTSGGTGELFF.

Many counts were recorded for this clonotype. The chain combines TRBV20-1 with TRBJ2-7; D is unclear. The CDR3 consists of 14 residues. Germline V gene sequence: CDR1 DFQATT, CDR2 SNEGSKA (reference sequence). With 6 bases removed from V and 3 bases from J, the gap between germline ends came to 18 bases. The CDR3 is CSARYRQAIYEQYF. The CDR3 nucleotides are TGCAGTGCAAGGTATCGGCAGGCGATCTACGAGCAGTACTTC.

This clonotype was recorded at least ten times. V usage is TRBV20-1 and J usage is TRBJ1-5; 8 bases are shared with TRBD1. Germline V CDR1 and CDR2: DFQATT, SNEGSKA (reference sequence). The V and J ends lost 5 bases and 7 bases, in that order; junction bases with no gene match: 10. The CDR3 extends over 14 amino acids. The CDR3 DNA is TGCAGTGCTCGATTTCAGGGGGCAGAACAGCCCCAGCATTTT. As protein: CSARFQGAEQPQHF.

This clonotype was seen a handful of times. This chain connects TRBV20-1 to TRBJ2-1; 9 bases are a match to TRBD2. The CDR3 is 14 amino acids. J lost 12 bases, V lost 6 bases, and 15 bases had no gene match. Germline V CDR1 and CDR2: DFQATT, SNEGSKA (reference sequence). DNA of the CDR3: TGCAGTGCCAAGAAGGCTAGCGGGGAGTCGTGGCAGTTCTTC. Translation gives CSAKKASGESWQFF.

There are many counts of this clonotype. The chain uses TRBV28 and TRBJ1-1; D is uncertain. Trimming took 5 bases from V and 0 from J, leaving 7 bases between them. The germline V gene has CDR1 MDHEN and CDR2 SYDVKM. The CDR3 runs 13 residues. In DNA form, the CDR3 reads TGTGCCAGCAGTGACATAATGAACACTGAAGCTTTCTTT. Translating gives CASSDIMNTEAFF.

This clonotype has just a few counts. The CDR3 sequence is CASSYSRATGELFF. The CDR3 DNA follows: TGTGCCAGCAGTTACTCGCGAGCGACCGGGGAGCTGTTTTTT. V and J are TRBV6-5 and TRBJ2-2, with D unresolved. The length of the CDR3 is 14 residues. Germline values: CDR1 MNHEY, CDR2 SVGAGI. V was shortened by 0 bases and J by 5 bases, with 7 bases between the two germline ends.

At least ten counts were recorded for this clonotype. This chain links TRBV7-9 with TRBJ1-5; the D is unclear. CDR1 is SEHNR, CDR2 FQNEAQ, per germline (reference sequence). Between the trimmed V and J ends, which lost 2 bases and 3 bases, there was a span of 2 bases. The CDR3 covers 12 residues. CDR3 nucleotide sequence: TGTGCCAGCAGCTTAATCAATCAGCCCCAGCATTTT. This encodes CASSLINQPQHF.

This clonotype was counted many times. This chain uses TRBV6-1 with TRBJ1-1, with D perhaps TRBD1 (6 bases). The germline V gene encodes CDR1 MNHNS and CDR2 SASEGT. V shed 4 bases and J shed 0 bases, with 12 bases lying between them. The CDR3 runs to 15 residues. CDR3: CASSVGAKLNTEAFF. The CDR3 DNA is TGTGCCAGCAGTGTGGGGGCGAAATTGAACACTGAAGCTTTCTTT.